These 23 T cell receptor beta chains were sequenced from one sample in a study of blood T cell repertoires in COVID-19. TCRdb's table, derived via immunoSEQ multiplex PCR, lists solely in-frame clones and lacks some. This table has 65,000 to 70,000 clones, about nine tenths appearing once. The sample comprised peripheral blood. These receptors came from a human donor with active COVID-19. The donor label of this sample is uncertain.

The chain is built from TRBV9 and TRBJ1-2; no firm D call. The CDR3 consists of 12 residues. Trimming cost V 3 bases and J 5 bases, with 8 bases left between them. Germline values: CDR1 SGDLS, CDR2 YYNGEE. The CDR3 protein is CASSESGYGYTF. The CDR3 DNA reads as TGTGCCAGCAGCGAGTCGGGGTATGGCTACACCTTC.

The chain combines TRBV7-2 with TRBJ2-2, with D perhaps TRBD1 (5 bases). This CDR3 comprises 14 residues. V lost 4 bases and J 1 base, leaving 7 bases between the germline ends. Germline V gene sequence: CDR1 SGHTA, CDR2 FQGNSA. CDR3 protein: CASSSGQNTGELFF. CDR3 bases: TGTGCCAGCAGCTCCGGACAGAACACCGGGGAGCTGTTTTTT. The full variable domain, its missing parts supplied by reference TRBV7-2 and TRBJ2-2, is GAGVSQSPSNKVTEKGKDVELRCDPISGHTALYWYRQSLGQGLEFLIYFQGNSAPDKSGLPSDRFSAERTGGSVSTLTIQRTQQEDSAVYLCASSSGQNTGELFFGEGSRLTVL.

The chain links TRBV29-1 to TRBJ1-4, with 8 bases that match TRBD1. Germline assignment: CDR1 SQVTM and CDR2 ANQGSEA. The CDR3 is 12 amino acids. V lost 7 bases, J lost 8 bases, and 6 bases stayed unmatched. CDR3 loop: CSAGQGKEKLFF. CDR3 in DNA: TGCAGCGCAGGACAGGGAAAGGAAAAACTGTTTTTT. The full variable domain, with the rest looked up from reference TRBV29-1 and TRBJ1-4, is SAVISQKPSRDICQRGTSLTIQCQVDSQVTMMFWYRQQPGQSLTLIATANQGSEATYESGFVIDKFPISRPNLTFSTLTVSNMSPEDSSIYLCSAGQGKEKLFFGSGTQLSVL.

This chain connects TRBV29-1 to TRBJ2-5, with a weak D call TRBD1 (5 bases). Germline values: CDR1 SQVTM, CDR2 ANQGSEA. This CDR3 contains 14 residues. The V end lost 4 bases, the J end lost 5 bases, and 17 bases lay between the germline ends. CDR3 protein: CSVAVAGRSETQYF. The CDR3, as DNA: TGCAGCGTTGCCGTCGCAGGGCGATCGGAGACCCAGTACTTC.

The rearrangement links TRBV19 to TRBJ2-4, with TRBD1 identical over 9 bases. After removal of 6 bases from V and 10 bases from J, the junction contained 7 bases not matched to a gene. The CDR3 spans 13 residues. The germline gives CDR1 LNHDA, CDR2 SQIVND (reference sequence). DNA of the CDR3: TGTGCCAGTAGCCGTAGACAGGGGGAAATTCAGTACTTC. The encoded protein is CASSRRQGEIQYF. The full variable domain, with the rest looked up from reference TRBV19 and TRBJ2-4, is DGGITQSPKYLFRKEGQNVTLSCEQNLNHDAMYWYRQDPGQGLRLIYYSQIVNDFQKGDIAEGYSVSREKKESFPLTVTSAQKNPTAFYLCASSRRQGEIQYFGAGTRLSVL.

The CDR3 coding sequence is TGTGCCAGCAGCTTTGGGACAGCACAAGAGACCCAGTACTTC. This gives the protein CASSFGTAQETQYF. V is TRBV7-8 and J is TRBJ2-5; 7 nucleotides align to TRBD1. The CDR3 is made up of 14 amino acids. Germline V gives CDR1 SGHVS, CDR2 FQNEAQ. The ends lost 3 bases at V and 2 bases at J; junction bases unmatched: 3.

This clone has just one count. The CDR3 bases are TGTGCCAGCAGTTTCGCGGATACGCAGTATTTT. Translating it yields CASSFADTQYF. The V and J genes are TRBV28 and TRBJ2-3; D is ambiguous. Trimming removed 3 bases at V and 6 bases at J, with 4 bases between. The germline V gene has CDR1 MDHEN and CDR2 SYDVKM. CDR3 length: 11 residues.

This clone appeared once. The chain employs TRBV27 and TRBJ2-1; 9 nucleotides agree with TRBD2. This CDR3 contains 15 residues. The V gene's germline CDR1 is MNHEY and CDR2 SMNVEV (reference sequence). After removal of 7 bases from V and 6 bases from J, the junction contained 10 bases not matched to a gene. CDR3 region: CASTKPGLAGNEQFF. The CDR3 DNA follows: TGTGCCAGCACCAAACCGGGACTAGCAGGCAATGAGCAGTTCTTC.

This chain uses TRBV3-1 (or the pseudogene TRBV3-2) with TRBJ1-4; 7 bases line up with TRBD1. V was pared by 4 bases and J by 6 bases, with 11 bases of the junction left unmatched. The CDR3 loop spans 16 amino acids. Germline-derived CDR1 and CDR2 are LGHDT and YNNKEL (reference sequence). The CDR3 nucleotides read TGTGCCAGCAGCCCGAAGGGTGTCAGGGGGTATGAAAAACTGTTTTTT. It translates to CASSPKGVRGYEKLFF.

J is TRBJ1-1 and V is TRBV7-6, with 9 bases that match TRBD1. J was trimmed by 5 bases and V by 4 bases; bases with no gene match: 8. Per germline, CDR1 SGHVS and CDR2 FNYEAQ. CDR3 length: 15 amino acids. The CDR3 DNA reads TGTGCCAGCAGCTGGGGACAGGGTGAGGGAACTGAAGCTTTCTTT. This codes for CASSWGQGEGTEAFF.

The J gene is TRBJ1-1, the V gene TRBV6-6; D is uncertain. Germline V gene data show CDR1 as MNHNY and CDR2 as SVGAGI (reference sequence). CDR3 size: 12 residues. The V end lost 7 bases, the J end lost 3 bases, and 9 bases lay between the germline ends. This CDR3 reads CASKRGDTEAFF. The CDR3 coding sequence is TGTGCCAGCAAACGGGGTGACACTGAAGCTTTCTTT.

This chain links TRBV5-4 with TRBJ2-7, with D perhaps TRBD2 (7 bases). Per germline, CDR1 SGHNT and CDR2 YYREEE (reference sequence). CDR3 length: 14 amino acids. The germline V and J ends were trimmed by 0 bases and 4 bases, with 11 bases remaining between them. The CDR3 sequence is CASSLEGGGYEQYF. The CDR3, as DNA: TGTGCCAGCAGCTTGGAAGGGGGGGGATACGAGCAGTACTTC.

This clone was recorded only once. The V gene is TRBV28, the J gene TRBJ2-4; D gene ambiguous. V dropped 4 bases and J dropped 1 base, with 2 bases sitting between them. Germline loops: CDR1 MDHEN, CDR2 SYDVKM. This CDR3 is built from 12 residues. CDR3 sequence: CASSSAKNIQYF. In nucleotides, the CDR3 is TGTGCCAGCAGTTCGGCCAAAAACATTCAGTACTTC.

The CDR3 bases are TGTGCCAGCAGTTCCGGGACTAGCGGCCCGACCTACAATGAGCAGTTCTTC. It encodes CASSSGTSGPTYNEQFF. The chain joins TRBV6-2 or TRBV6-3 to TRBJ2-1; 11 positions agree with TRBD2. V was pared by 4 bases and J by 2 bases, with 7 bases of the junction left unmatched. The CDR3 has 17 residues. Germline-derived CDR1 and CDR2 are MNHEY and SVGEGT.

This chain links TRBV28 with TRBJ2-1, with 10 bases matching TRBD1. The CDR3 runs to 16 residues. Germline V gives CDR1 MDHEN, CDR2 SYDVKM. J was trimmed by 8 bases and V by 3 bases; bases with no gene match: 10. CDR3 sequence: CASSFSGTGAFDEQFF. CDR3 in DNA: TGTGCCAGCAGTTTCTCCGGGACAGGGGCGTTCGATGAGCAGTTCTTC. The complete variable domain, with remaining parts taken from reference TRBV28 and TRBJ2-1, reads DVKVTQSSRYLVKRTGEKVFLECVQDMDHENMFWYRQDPGLGLRLIYFSYDVKMKEKGDIPEGYSVSREKKERFSLILESASTNQTSMYLCASSFSGTGAFDEQFFGPGTRLTVL.

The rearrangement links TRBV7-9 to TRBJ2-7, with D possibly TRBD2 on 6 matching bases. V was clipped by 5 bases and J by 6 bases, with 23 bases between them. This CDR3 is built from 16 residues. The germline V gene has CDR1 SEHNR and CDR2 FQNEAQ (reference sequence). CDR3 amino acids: CASSKHKLGLGGEQYF. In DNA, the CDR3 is TGTGCCAGCAGCAAACACAAACTCGGCTTGGGGGGCGAGCAGTACTTC.

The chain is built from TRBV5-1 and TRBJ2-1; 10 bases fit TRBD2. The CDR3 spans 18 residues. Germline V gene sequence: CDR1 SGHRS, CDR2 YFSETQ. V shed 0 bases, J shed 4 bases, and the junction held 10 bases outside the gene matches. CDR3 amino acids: CASSLGLAGSTRYNEQFF. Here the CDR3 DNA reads TGCGCCAGCAGCTTGGGACTAGCGGGTAGTACAAGGTACAATGAGCAGTTCTTC.

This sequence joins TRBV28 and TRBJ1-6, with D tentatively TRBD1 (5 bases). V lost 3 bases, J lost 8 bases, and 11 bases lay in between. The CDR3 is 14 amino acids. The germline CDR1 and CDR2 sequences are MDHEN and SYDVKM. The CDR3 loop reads CASSFPGGDSPLHF. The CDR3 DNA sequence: TGTGCCAGCAGTTTCCCCGGGGGGGATTCACCCCTCCACTTT.

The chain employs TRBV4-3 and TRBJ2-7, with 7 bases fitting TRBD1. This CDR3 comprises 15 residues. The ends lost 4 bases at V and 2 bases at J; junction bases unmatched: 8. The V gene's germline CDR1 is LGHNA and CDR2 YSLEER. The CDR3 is CASSRLRDSTYEQYF. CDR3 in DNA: TGCGCCAGCAGCCGACTTAGGGACAGTACCTACGAGCAGTACTTC.

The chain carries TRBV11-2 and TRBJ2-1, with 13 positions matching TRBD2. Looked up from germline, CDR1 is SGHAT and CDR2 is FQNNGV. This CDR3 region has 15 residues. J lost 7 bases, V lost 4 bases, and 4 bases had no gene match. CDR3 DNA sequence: TGTGCCAGCAGCTGGACTAGCGGGAGTCGAAATGAGCAGTTCTTC. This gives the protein CASSWTSGSRNEQFF.

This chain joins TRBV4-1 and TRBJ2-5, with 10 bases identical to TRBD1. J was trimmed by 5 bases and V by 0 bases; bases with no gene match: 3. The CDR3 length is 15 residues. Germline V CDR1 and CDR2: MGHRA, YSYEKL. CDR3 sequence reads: CASSQDPGQGETQYF. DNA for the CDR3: TGCGCCAGCAGCCAAGATCCGGGACAGGGGGAGACCCAGTACTTC.

CDR3 bases: TGTGCCAGCTCACCAGGCCAGGGCGGAAACTATGGCTACACCTTC. Amino acids: CASSPGQGGNYGYTF. V gene TRBV18 combines with J gene TRBJ1-2; a weak D match, TRBD1 (5 bases). V lost 2 bases, J lost 2 bases, and 12 bases lay in between. CDR3 length: 15 amino acids. In germline, CDR1 is KGHSH, CDR2 LQKENI.

The chain's CDR3 is CASSQKMTSGSGEFYEQYF. The CDR3 DNA follows: TGCGCCAGCAGCCAAAAAATGACTAGCGGGAGTGGTGAGTTCTACGAGCAGTACTTC. The chain combines TRBV4-1 with TRBJ2-7, with TRBD2 identical over 12 bases. The CDR3 spans 19 residues. Germline loops: CDR1 MGHRA, CDR2 YSYEKL. V trimming: 2 bases; J trimming: 3 bases; junction bases outside the gene matches: 14.